This T cell receptor (beta chain) is drawn from a study of identical twins. Study-level findings and limits: There were fewer insertions in abundant cord blood beta clonotypes, but memory repertoires showed no such pattern. Invariant MAIT and iNKT cells could partly confound zero-insertion analyses.

TCRdb analysed the 5' RACE reads with MiXCR anew, one entry per CDR3 protein. The sample lists around 650,000 distinct CDR3 sequences; about 7% were seen once. From germline, CDR1 is DFQATT and CDR2 SNEGSKA (reference sequence). There are 17 residues in the CDR3. As concerns this clonotype: What it binds is not known. One junction end does not reproduce the germline sequence, and a read error may be involved.

These records were also assigned to another study, of yellow fever vaccine responses in identical twins.

The clonotype comes from a woman aged 18-35 years in good health. The chain carries TRBV20-1 and TRBJ1-5; D might be TRBD1 (5 bases). Material: PBMCs. CDR3 sequence: CCARGYVTAFFNQPQHF. The CDR3 DNA follows: TGCTGTGCTAGGGGCTATGTGACAGCATTCTTCAATCAGCCCCAGCATTTT.